A selection of T cell receptor beta chains follows, all from one sample in a study of PD-L1 blockade in urothelial cancer. The data were produced by immunoSEQ multiplex PCR, yet TCRdb's version contains in-frame clones alone and is incomplete. The table records 120,000 or so clones, about 83% of them present only once. This sample comprised PBMCs, obtained around atezolizumab (anti-PD-L1) treatment. These receptors were collected from a man aged 50-60 years with urothelial cancer. CDR3s include the opening cysteine and the closing phenylalanine or tryptophan. Fields, in order: J gene, D gene, V gene, clone size, CDR3 DNA, CDR3 protein. The D gene is left open where the match is weak. Clone size appears in some rows only: once, few, many, or a class for an expanded clone.

>TRBJ2-7|TRBD1|TRBV28|.
TGTGCCAGCAGTCGGACAGGGGGCTACGAGCAGTACTTC
CASSRTGGYEQYF
>TRBJ2-6|TRBD1|TRBV6-1|.
TGTGCCAGCAGCGAAGGACAGGGAAGGCCCGGGGCCAACGTCCTGACTTTC
CASSEGQGRPGANVLTF
>TRBJ1-6|.|TRBV19|.
TGTGCCAGTAGCGCTTTAACAGCGGCTTTTGGGAATTCACCCCTCCACTTT
CASSALTAAFGNSPLHF
>TRBJ2-7|.|TRBV27|.
TGTGCCAGCAGACCAGGACAGAGCGGGACCCACGAGCAGTACTTC
CASRPGQSGTHEQYF
>TRBJ2-2|.|TRBV5-1|.
TGCGCCAGCAGCGCAGAATCGGTAAAGCTGGGTGGGAGAGGAAACACCGGGGAGCTGTTTTTT
CASSAESVKLGGRGNTGELFF
>TRBJ2-2|TRBD2|TRBV9|.
TGTGCCAGCAGCATACTAGCGGGAGGGGCCACCGGGGAGCTGTTTTTT
CASSILAGGATGELFF
>TRBJ2-1|.|TRBV9|.
TGTGCCAGCAGCGTGGGTTGGGCCACCTACAATGAGCAGTTCTTC
CASSVGWATYNEQFF
>TRBJ2-2|TRBD2|TRBV5-1|.
TGCGCCAGCAGCTTGCGAGCGGGAGGCCCCTTGAACACCGGGGAGCTGTTTTTT
CASSLRAGGPLNTGELFF
>TRBJ1-2|.|TRBV29-1|.
TGCAGCGTTGGATCCGGAGTGGGCTACACCTTC
CSVGSGVGYTF
>TRBJ2-7|TRBD1|TRBV29-1|.
TGCAGCGTGGGGACGGTTAAGGGGGCTGCCAAGCAGTACTTC
CSVGTVKGAAKQYF
>TRBJ1-6|TRBD1|TRBV28|.
TGTGCCAGCAGTTTAACAGGGGGCGGGTTCAATTCACCCCTCCACTTT
CASSLTGGGFNSPLHF
>TRBJ2-5|TRBD2|TRBV5-4|.
TGTGCCAGCAGCTTGTATTCTAGCGGCCAAGAGACCCAGTACTTC
CASSLYSSGQETQYF
>TRBJ1-5|.|TRBV6-1|few
TGTGCCAGCAGTGATCAGGGATCGCAGCCCCAGCATTTT
CASSDQGSQPQHF
>TRBJ1-6|.|TRBV2|.
TGTGCCAGCAGTGAAGGTGGACAGACTAATTCACCCCTCCACTTT
CASSEGGQTNSPLHF
>TRBJ2-1|.|TRBV11-2|.
TGTGCCAGCAGCACCACAGGGTTTTACAATGAGCAGTTCTTC
CASSTTGFYNEQFF
>TRBJ2-7|TRBD1|TRBV4-2|.
TGTGCCAGCAGCCAGGTCCGGGGCACAGGGGGCTCCTACGAGCAGTACTTC
CASSQVRGTGGSYEQYF
>TRBJ1-2|.|TRBV27|once
TGTGCCAGCAGTTTACGGGCTAACTATGGCTACACCTTC
CASSLRANYGYTF
>TRBJ1-4|TRBD1|TRBV19|.
TGTGCCACCAGACAGGGGGAGGAAAAACTGTTTTTT
CATRQGEEKLFF
>TRBJ2-5|TRBD1|TRBV11-2|.
TGTGCCAGCAGCTTCGGACAGGGGATTGTCGAGACCCAGTACTTC
CASSFGQGIVETQYF
>TRBJ2-7|.|TRBV18|.
TGTGCCAGCTCACCCCCAACAGGGTACGAGCAGTACTTC
CASSPPTGYEQYF
>TRBJ2-3|.|TRBV6-1|.
TGTGCCAGCAGGTCCCACCAGGGGGATACGCAGTATTTT
CASRSHQGDTQYF
>TRBJ1-2|.|TRBV28|.
TGTGCCAGCAGTTTATGGGGCAGGGGATTGGCTAACTATGGCTACACCTTC
CASSLWGRGLANYGYTF
>TRBJ1-6|.|TRBV28|.
TGTGCCAGCAGTTTACTAGGACAGATAAATTCACCCCTCCACTTT
CASSLLGQINSPLHF
>TRBJ2-1|TRBD1|TRBV5-1|.
TGCGCCAGCGACGGACAGGGGGAACAGTTCTTC
CASDGQGEQFF
>TRBJ2-6|TRBD2|TRBV5-1|.
TGCGCCAGCAGCCGCGGGGGCTCTGGGGCCAACGTCCTGACTTTC
CASSRGGSGANVLTF
>TRBJ2-7|TRBD2|TRBV5-1|few
TGCGCCAGCAGCCCGCTCGGGTCGGGACTAGCGGGGAGCAGCTCCTACGAGCAGTACTTC
CASSPLGSGLAGSSSYEQYF
>TRBJ1-6|TRBD1|TRBV4-1|few
TGCGCCAGCAGCCAAGATTGGGCAGGGGGTTTTTCACCCCTCCACTTT
CASSQDWAGGFSPLHF
>TRBJ2-7|TRBD2|TRBV6-8|.
TGTGCCAGCACCAAAGGACTAGCGGGACCTCCCCTTCCCCGCGAGCAGTACTTC
CASTKGLAGPPLPREQYF
>TRBJ2-3|.|TRBV2|.
TGTGCCAGCCTCCCTGGAGGGCTTAGCACAGATACGCAGTATTTT
CASLPGGLSTDTQYF